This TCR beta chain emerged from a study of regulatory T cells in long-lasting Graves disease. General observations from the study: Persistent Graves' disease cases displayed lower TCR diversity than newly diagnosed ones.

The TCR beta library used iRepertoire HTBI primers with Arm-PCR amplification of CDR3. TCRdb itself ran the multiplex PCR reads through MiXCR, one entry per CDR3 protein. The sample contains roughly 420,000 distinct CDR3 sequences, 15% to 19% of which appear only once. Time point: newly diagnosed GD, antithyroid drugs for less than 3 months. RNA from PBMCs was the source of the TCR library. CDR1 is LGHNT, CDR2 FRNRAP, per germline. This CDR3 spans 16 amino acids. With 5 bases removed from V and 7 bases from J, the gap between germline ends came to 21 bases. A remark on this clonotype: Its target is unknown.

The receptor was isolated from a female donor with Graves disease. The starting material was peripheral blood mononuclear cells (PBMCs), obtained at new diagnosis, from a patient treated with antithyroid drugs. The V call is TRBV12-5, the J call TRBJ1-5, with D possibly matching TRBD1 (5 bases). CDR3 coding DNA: TGTGCTAGTGGTACGGGGGTGGGGAACCCGGGCCAGCCCCAGCATTTT. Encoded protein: CASGTGVGNPGQPQHF.